Below, 17 T cell receptor beta chains from the same sample are listed, as sequenced in a study of T cell repertoires in cytomegalovirus infection. Using its own MiXCR run on the reads, TCRdb lists one record per CDR3 protein. The sample carries more than 90,000 distinct CDR3 sequences, around 10% recorded once. These receptors' targets are unknown. The source material was PBMCs, sequenced either directly or after in vitro stimulation (not recorded which). Source of these receptors: a human donor in good health (CMV status not recorded). Some clones in this sample may be carry-over from other donors' samples.

This clonotype was observed a few times. The chain couples TRBV7-4 to TRBJ2-1; no clear D. Between the trimmed V and J ends, which lost 0 bases and 5 bases, there was a span of 5 bases. Germline V gene lookup returns CDR1 SGHVT and CDR2 SQSDAQ. This CDR3 contains 13 residues. CDR3 region: CASSLASNNEQFF. The CDR3 DNA follows: TGTGCCAGCAGCTTAGCGTCTAACAATGAGCAGTTCTTC.

Of note for this clonotype: The junction shows a germline mismatch at one end, possibly a read error. V usage is TRBV5-1 and J usage is TRBJ1-2; D is uncertain. Looked up from germline, CDR1 is SGHRS and CDR2 is YFSETQ. The CDR3 is made up of 16 amino acids. The CDR3 here is CASSLASRASFYGYAF. DNA for the CDR3: TGCGCCAGCAGCTTGGCGAGCCGGGCCAGCTTCTATGGCTACGCCTTC.

This clonotype came up many times. A read error may account for a junction end that differs from germline. The chain is built from TRBV2 and TRBJ2-4; 11 nucleotides align to TRBD1. Per germline, CDR1 SNHLY and CDR2 FYNNEI. CDR3 size: 17 residues. CDR3 bases: TGTGCCAGCAGCGAAGGCGGACAGGGGGCATCCAAAAACATTCAGTACTTC. Its translation is CASSEGGQGASKNIQYF.

This clonotype has ten or more counts. The chain joins TRBV7-2 to TRBJ1-4; D gene ambiguous. This CDR3 contains 18 residues. Per the germline V gene, CDR1 is SGHTA and CDR2 is FQGNSA. The V end was cut by 2 bases, the J end by 2 bases, with 18 bases between. CDR3: CASSLLARGRTTNEKLFF. The CDR3 DNA is TGTGCCAGCAGCTTATTAGCTAGAGGGAGAACGACTAATGAAAAACTGTTTTTT. The variable domain in full, with the rest retrieved from reference TRBV7-2 and TRBJ1-4, is GAGVSQSPSNKVTEKGKDVELRCDPISGHTALYWYRQSLGQGLEFLIYFQGNSAPDKSGLPSDRFSAERTGGSVSTLTIQRTQQEDSAVYLCASSLLARGRTTNEKLFFGSGTQLSVL.

This clonotype has just a few counts. The DNA of the CDR3 is TGTGCCAGCAGCTTAGAGGGCGGGGGGGGGGGTGGGTTCTTC. Amino acid sequence: CASSLEGGGGGGFF. J is TRBJ2-1 and V is TRBV7-2; 9 bases map to TRBD2. The germline V gene has CDR1 SGHTA and CDR2 FQGNSA. Trimming at V came to 1 base and at J to 15 bases, leaving 10 bases not matched to a gene. This CDR3 has 14 residues.

This chain uses TRBV20-1 with TRBJ2-1, with D perhaps matching TRBD2 (7 bases). Germline V gene lookup returns CDR1 DFQATT and CDR2 SNEGSKA (reference sequence). The CDR3 contains 15 residues. Trimming cost V 4 bases and J 6 bases, with 19 bases left between them. CDR3: CSANGEGGAFNEQFF. In DNA, the CDR3 is TGCAGTGCTAATGGAGAAGGGGGGGCATTCAATGAGCAGTTCTTC.

The chain uses TRBV19 and TRBJ2-7, with TRBD1 matching 8 bases. The germline V gene has CDR1 LNHDA and CDR2 SQIVND (reference sequence). V was pared by 5 bases and J by 7 bases, with 10 bases of the junction left unmatched. The CDR3 extends over 14 amino acids. The CDR3 sequence is CASSPTDRAGEQYV. The CDR3 DNA is TGTGCCAGTAGTCCGACGGACAGGGCTGGAGAGCAGTACGTC.

Ten or more counts support this clonotype. This chain links TRBV28 with TRBJ1-1; TRBD1 aligns across 11 bases. The length of the CDR3 is 14 residues. V shed 5 bases and J 4 bases; nucleotides not matched to a gene: 3. Germline-derived CDR1 and CDR2 are MDHEN and SYDVKM. CDR3 sequence reads: CASSPGTGGTEAFF. CDR3 DNA sequence: TGTGCCAGCAGTCCCGGGACAGGGGGCACTGAAGCTTTCTTT.

The chain employs TRBV24-1 and TRBJ2-5; D is unresolved. This CDR3 is 11 amino acids long. Germline loops: CDR1 KGHDR, CDR2 SFDVKD. V lost 4 bases to trimming and J lost 5 bases, with 4 bases between them. CDR3 loop: CATSEGETQYF. The CDR3 DNA reads TGTGCCACCAGTGAAGGGGAGACCCAGTACTTC.

This clonotype showed up just a few times. This chain joins TRBV19 and TRBJ1-2, with 8 bases fitting TRBD1. This CDR3 spans 15 amino acids. Trimming cost V 3 bases and J 10 bases; bases outside gene matches: 13. The germline V gene encodes CDR1 LNHDA and CDR2 SQIVND (reference sequence). CDR3 sequence reads: CASSISGTGRVSYTF. The CDR3 nucleotides are TGTGCCAGTAGTATCTCCGGGACAGGTCGGGTCTCCTACACCTTC.

At least ten counts were recorded for this clonotype. The V and J genes are TRBV6-2 or TRBV6-3 and TRBJ1-1; 9 nucleotides align to TRBD1. This CDR3 comprises 16 residues. With V trimmed by 4 bases and J by 1 base, 7 bases remained unmatched. Germline V CDR1 and CDR2: MNHEY, SVGEGT. The CDR3 spells CASSSAQGARNTEAFF. The CDR3 region has the DNA TGTGCCAGCAGTTCCGCACAGGGGGCCAGGAACACTGAAGCTTTCTTT.

This clonotype was detected only a few times. J is TRBJ2-1 and V is TRBV7-2; D unclear. This CDR3 is built from 15 residues. Germline CDR1 SGHTA, CDR2 FQGNSA. V gave up 1 base and J gave up 0 bases, with 7 bases separating them. CDR3 sequence reads: CASSLGQRSYNEQFF. In DNA form, the CDR3 reads TGTGCCAGCAGCTTAGGCCAGCGCTCCTACAATGAGCAGTTCTTC.

The sample holds many counts of this clonotype. J is TRBJ2-6 and V is TRBV15; D possibly corresponds to TRBD2 (5 bases). This CDR3 is 16 amino acids long. Germline assignment: CDR1 LNHNV and CDR2 YYDKDF (reference sequence). Trimming took off 0 bases at V and 1 base at J, with 7 bases between the two ends. CDR3 coding DNA: TGTGCCACCAGCAGAGATGAGGGTTCTGGGGCCAACGTCCTGACTTTC. Protein sequence: CATSRDEGSGANVLTF. The variable domain in full, completed from reference TRBV15 and TRBJ2-6, reads DAMVIQNPRYQVTQFGKPVTLSCSQTLNHNVMYWYQQKSSQAPKLLFHYYDKDFNNEADTPDNFQSRRPNTSFCFLDIRSPGLGDTAMYLCATSRDEGSGANVLTFGAGSRLTVL.

This clonotype was recorded at least ten times. This rearrangement joins TRBV7-8 to TRBJ2-1; maybe TRBD2 (5 bases). The CDR3 length is 14 residues. Per the germline V gene, CDR1 is SGHVS and CDR2 is FQNEAQ. Trimming shortened V by 6 bases and J by 3 bases, and 12 bases separated the two germline ends. This CDR3 is CASRPKGDYNEQFF. CDR3 sequence (DNA): TGTGCCAGCAGACCTAAGGGAGACTACAATGAGCAGTTCTTC.

V and J are TRBV24-1 and TRBJ2-3; 9 positions agree with TRBD2. Per the germline V gene, CDR1 is KGHDR and CDR2 is SFDVKD. Trimming at V came to 3 bases and at J to 5 bases, leaving 8 bases not matched to a gene. This CDR3 has 16 residues. CDR3 loop: CATSDPLAGGGDTQYF. The CDR3 DNA sequence: TGTGCCACCAGTGATCCACTAGCGGGTGGCGGAGATACGCAGTATTTT.

This clonotype was counted between two and nine times. The chain uses TRBV20-1 and TRBJ2-5, with TRBD2 matching 9 bases. The CDR3 is 14 residues long. The J segment lost 3 bases and the V segment lost 6 bases, leaving 8 bases of the junction unmatched. Per the germline V gene, CDR1 is DFQATT and CDR2 is SNEGSKA (reference sequence). In DNA, the CDR3 is TGCAGTGCCGTTGTGTCTAGCGGGGAAGAGACCCAGTACTTC. Translated: CSAVVSSGEETQYF.

A few counts support this clonotype. J is TRBJ1-2 and V is TRBV5-6; maybe TRBD1 (5 bases). The germline V gene encodes CDR1 SGHDT and CDR2 YYEEEE. The CDR3 runs to 15 residues. V gave up 0 bases and J gave up 5 bases, with 14 bases separating them. DNA for the CDR3: TGTGCCAGCAGCTTGGCCGGGGCGAAGTCGTATGGCTACACCTTC. It translates to CASSLAGAKSYGYTF.